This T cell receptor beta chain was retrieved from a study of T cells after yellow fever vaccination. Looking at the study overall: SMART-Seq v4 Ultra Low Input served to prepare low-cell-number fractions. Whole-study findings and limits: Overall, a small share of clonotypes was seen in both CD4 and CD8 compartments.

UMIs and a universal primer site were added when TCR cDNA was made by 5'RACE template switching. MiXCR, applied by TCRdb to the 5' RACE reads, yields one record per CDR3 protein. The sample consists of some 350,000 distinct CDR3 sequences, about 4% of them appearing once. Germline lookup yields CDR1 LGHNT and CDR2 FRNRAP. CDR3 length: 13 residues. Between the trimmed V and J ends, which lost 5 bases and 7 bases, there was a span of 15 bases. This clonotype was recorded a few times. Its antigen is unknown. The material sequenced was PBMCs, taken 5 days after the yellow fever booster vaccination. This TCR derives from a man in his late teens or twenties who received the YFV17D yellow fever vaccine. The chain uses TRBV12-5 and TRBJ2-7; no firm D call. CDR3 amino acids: CASGRSDLREQYF. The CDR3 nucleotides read TGTGCTAGTGGTAGGTCAGACCTACGGGAGCAGTACTTC.